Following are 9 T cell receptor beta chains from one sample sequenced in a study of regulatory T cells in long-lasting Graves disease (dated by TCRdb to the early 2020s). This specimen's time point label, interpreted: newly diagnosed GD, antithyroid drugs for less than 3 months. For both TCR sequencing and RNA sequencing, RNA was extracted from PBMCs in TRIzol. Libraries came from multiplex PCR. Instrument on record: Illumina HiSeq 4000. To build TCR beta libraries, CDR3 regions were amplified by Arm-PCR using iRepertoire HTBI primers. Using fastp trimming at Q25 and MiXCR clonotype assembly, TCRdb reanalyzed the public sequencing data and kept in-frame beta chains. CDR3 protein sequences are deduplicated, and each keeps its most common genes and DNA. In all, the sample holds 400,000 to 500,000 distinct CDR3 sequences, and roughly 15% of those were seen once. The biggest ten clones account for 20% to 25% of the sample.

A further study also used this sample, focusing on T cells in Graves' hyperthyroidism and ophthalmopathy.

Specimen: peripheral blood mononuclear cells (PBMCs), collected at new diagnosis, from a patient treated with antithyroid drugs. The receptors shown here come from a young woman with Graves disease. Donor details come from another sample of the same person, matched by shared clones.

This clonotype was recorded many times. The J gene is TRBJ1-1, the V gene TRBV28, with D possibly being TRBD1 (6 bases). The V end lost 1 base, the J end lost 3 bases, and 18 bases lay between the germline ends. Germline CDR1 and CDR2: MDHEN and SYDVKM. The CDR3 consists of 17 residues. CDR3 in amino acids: CASSLFSGIYRDTEAFF. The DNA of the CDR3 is TGTGCCAGCAGTTTATTTTCCGGGATATACAGGGACACTGAAGCTTTCTTT.

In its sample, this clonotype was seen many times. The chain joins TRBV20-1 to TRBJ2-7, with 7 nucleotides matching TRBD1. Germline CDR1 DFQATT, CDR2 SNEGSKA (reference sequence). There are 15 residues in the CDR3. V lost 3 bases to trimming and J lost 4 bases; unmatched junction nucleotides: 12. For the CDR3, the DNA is TGCAGTGCTAGGGTATCAGGGGGATCGGGATACGAGCAGTACTTC. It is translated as CSARVSGGSGYEQYF.

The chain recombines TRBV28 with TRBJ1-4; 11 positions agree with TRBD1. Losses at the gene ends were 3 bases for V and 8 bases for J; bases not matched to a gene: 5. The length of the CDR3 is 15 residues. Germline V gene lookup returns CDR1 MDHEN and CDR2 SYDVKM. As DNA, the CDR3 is TGTGCCAGCAGTTTCACGGGACAGGGGGACGAAAAACTGTTTTTT. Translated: CASSFTGQGDEKLFF.

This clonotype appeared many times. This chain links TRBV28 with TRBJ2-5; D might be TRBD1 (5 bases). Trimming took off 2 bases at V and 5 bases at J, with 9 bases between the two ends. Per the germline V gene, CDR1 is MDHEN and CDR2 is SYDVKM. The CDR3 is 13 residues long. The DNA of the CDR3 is TGTGCCAGCAGTTTAGGCAGGGTCGAGACCCAGTACTTC. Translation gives CASSLGRVETQYF.

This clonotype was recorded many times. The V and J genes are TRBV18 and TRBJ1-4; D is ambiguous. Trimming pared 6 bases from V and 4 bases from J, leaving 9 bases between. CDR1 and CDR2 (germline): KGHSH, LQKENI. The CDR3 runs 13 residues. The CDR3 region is CASSETNNEKLFF. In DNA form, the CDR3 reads TGTGCCAGCTCCGAAACCAATAATGAAAAACTGTTTTTT.

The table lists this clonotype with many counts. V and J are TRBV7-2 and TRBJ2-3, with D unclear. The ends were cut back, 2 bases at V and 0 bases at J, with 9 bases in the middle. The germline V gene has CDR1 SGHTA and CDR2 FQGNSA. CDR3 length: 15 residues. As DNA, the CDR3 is TGTGCCAGCAGCTTAAGTCCCCTAAGCACAGATACGCAGTATTTT. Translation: CASSLSPLSTDTQYF. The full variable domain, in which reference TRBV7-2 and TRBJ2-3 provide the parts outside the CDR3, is GAGVSQSPSNKVTEKGKDVELRCDPISGHTALYWYRQSLGQGLEFLIYFQGNSAPDKSGLPSDRFSAERTGGSVSTLTIQRTQQEDSAVYLCASSLSPLSTDTQYFGPGTRLTVL.

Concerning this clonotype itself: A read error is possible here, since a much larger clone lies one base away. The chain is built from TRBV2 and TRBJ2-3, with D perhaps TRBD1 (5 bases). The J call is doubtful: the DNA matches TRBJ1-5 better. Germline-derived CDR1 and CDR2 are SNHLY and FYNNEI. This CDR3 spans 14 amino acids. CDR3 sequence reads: CASIWSGTPDTQHF. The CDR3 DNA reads TGTGCCAGCATATGGAGCGGGACCCCAGATACGCAGCATTTT.

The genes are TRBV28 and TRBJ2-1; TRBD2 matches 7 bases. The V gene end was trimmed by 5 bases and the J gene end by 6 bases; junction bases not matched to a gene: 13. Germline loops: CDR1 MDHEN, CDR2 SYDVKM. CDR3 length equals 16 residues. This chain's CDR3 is CASSPLGGGVANEQFF. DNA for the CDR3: TGTGCCAGCAGTCCCCTGGGGGGGGGAGTGGCCAATGAGCAGTTCTTC.

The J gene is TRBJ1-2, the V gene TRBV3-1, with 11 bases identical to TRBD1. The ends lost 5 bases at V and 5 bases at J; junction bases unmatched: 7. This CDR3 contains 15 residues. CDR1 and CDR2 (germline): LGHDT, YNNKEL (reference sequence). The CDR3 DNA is TGTGCCAGCAGCTTAGGACAGGGGGCGGGGTATGGCTACACCTTC. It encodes CASSLGQGAGYGYTF.